This T cell receptor beta chain was obtained from a study of vaccination effects on CD4 cells after COVID-19. Overall study findings and caveats: In the late period after vaccination, infection- and vaccine-induced clones contracted markedly.

The V and J ends lost 4 bases and 7 bases respectively, with 9 bases between them. Per germline, CDR1 SGHRS and CDR2 YFSETQ. This CDR3 is 12 amino acids long. Regarding this clone: The antigen remains undetermined.

Generated by immunoSEQ multiplex PCR, the TCRdb table keeps only in-frame clones and is missing some. This table has 25,000 or so clones, under 75% appearing once. ViraFEST used viral peptide pools to expand antigen-specific CD4+ T cells before sequencing. Once cultured for 10 days, the cells underwent separation to obtain CD4+ T cells. Having tested negative for nucleocapsid antibodies, the vaccine recipients showed no prior SARS-CoV-2 infection. It was with about 9.3 IU/ml IL-2 and about 10 ug/ml peptides that two million PBMC per well were cultured. Half of the medium was exchanged for IL-2 medium on both days 3 and 7.

The clonotype originates from a human donor who received a COVID-19 vaccine. This chain uses TRBV5-1 with TRBJ2-1, with D perhaps TRBD1 (5 bases). The starting material was CD4+ T cells from PBMCs cultured with HCoV-OC43 spike peptides, obtained before COVID-19 vaccination. The subset: HCoV-OC43 spike overlapping peptide pool stimulation. As DNA, the CDR3 is TGCGCCAGCAGCGAGGACAATAATGAGCAGTTCTTC. Its protein is CASSEDNNEQFF.